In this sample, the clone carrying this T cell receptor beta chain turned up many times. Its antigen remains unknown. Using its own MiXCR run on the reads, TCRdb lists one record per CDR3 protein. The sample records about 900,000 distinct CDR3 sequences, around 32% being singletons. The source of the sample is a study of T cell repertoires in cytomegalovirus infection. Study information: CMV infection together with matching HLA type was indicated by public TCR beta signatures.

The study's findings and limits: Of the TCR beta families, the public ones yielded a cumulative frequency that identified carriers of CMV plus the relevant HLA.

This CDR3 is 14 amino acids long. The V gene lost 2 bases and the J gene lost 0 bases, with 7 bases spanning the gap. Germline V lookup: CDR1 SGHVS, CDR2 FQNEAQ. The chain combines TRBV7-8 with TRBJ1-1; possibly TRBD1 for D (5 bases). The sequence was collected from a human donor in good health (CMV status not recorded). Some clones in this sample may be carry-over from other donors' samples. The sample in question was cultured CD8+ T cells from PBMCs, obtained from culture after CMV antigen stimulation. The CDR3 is CASSLLTVNTEAFF. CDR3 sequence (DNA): TGTGCCAGCAGCTTACTGACAGTGAACACTGAAGCTTTCTTT.